This TCR beta chain was observed in a study of long-term antiretroviral therapy in people with HIV. Run at survey level, the immunoSEQ assay was version v3.0. What sequencing targeted per sample was 40,000-50,000 T-cell genomes. The table came from immunoSEQ multiplex PCR; TCRdb's copy has only in-frame clones and leaves some out. This table holds fewer than 35,000 clones, 80% to 85% found once. The CDR3 is 15 residues long. From germline, CDR1 is LNHDA and CDR2 SQIVND (reference sequence). After removal of 6 bases from V and 5 bases from J, the junction contained 12 bases not matched to a gene. Study-level results: Whichever time point was examined, clones expanded before ART dominated the repertoire.

Details on this clone: As yet, its antigen is unknown.

The United States was where all participants with HIV were treated. Before they underwent DNA extraction, samples held roughly 0.95-11 million cryopreserved PBMC. The specimen comprised unsorted PBMCs, sampled 2.9 years after starting antiretroviral therapy. The gene calls are TRBV19 and TRBJ2-5; TRBD1 agrees at 7 bases. The receptor was derived from a man aged 50 to 59 with HIV. The CDR3 DNA reads TGTGCCAGTAGCGACTTTAGACAGGGAGTGGAGACCCAGTACTTC. Translated, it gives CASSDFRQGVETQYF.